Given below is one T cell receptor (beta chain) in context. Antigen: not known. Recipient blood drawn about 28 days pretransplant and days 30, 100, 180 after. Germline values: CDR1 MNHNS, CDR2 SASEGT. The CDR3 has 14 residues. V was cut by 2 bases and J by 4 bases, with 12 bases left in between. This sample is drawn from a study of T cell clonotyping in hematopoietic cell transplantation. Study-wide points: After transplant, recipient diversity fell while pathologically expanded clonotypes grew through day 180. CD4 and CD8 repertoire contributions could not be separated without sorting. Broader posttransplant TCR repertoire diversity was predicted by graft donor and pretransplant recipient Inverse Simpson Index values.

Profiled with immunoSEQ multiplex PCR; TCRdb holds only in-frame clones, not every one. The sample lists 13,000 or so clones, over 85% occurring once. The sample here was PBMCs, taken 100 days after allogeneic stem cell transplant. The chain combines TRBV6-1 with TRBJ2-7, with a possible D match to TRBD1 (5 bases). This TCR derives from a female patient aged 50-65 years who had an allogeneic stem cell transplant from an unrelated donor, so the T cells may come from the graft donor. Some clones in this sample may be carry-over from other donors' samples. The CDR3 sequence: CASSEWKGVYEQYF. The CDR3 nucleotides read TGTGCCAGCAGTGAATGGAAAGGGGTATACGAGCAGTACTTC.